One sample yielded the 8 T cell receptor beta chains listed below, sequenced in a study of early stage breast cancer tumors. Assay: immunoSEQ multiplex PCR; the TCRdb copy retains only in-frame clones and omits some. The sample lists about 36,000 clones; over 65% were seen once. Source material: blood. These receptors were collected from a person in their sixties with breast cancer.

The chain links TRBV25-1 to TRBJ1-4; the D is unclear. The CDR3 loop spans 13 amino acids. Trimming took off 2 bases at V and 5 bases at J, with 6 bases between the two ends. Germline CDR1 MGHDK, CDR2 SYGVNS. The CDR3, as DNA: TGTGCCAGCAGTGAAAGACCGAATGAAAAACTGTTTTTT. Translated, it gives CASSERPNEKLFF.

This sequence joins TRBV5-1 and TRBJ1-3; D remains ambiguous. The CDR3 contains 13 residues. V dropped 1 base and J dropped 2 bases, with 4 bases sitting between them. The germline gives CDR1 SGHRS, CDR2 YFSETQ. The CDR3 here is CASSLKPGNTIYF. CDR3 in DNA: TGCGCCAGCAGCTTGAAACCTGGAAACACCATATATTTT. The full variable domain, with the rest looked up from reference TRBV5-1 and TRBJ1-3, is KAGVTQTPRYLIKTRGQQVTLSCSPISGHRSVSWYQQTPGQGLQFLFEYFSETQRNKGNFPGRFSGRQFSNSRSEMNVSTLELGDSALYLCASSLKPGNTIYFGEGSWLTVV.

This rearrangement joins TRBV5-5 to TRBJ2-5; 12 bases match TRBD2. CDR1 SGHKS and CDR2 YYEKEE come from the germline V gene (reference sequence). This CDR3 spans 18 amino acids. Trimming at V came to 4 bases and at J to 1 base, leaving 11 bases not matched to a gene. DNA of the CDR3: TGTGCCAGCAGCCCCGAAAGTCTAGCGGGAGGGTTCCAAGAGACCCAGTACTTC. This gives the protein CASSPESLAGGFQETQYF.

The gene calls are TRBV19 and TRBJ2-7; D gene ambiguous. The CDR3 sequence is 12 residues long. Germline CDR1 and CDR2: LNHDA and SQIVND (reference sequence). V gave up 5 bases and J gave up 7 bases, with 12 bases separating them. CDR3 DNA: TGTGCCAGTAGTGGATCCGGGCGAGAGCAGTACTTC. It specifies CASSGSGREQYF.

V gene TRBV5-8 combines with J gene TRBJ1-4, with 10 bases matching TRBD1. This CDR3 spans 16 amino acids. The trim removed 4 bases at V and 8 bases at J, leaving 11 bases unmatched. Germline V gives CDR1 SGHTS, CDR2 YDEGEE. The DNA for the CDR3 is TGTGCCAGCAGCCTCGGACAGGGGGTGACCGCGGAAAAACTGTTTTTT. Translating it yields CASSLGQGVTAEKLFF.

V usage is TRBV5-1 and J usage is TRBJ1-1, with D possibly being TRBD1 (5 bases). There are 13 residues in the CDR3. Germline values: CDR1 SGHRS, CDR2 YFSETQ. Deletions cut 2 bases from V and 4 bases from J, with 9 bases between. The CDR3: CASSFRDSTEAFF. The CDR3, as DNA: TGCGCCAGCAGCTTCAGGGATAGCACTGAAGCTTTCTTT.

J is TRBJ2-6 and V is TRBV19, with 7 bases identical to TRBD1. V dropped 7 bases and J dropped 4; count of bases not matched to a gene: 4. This CDR3 is 14 amino acids long. Germline CDR1 and CDR2: LNHDA and SQIVND (reference sequence). The CDR3 loop reads CASIDRAGANVLTF. The DNA for the CDR3 is TGTGCCAGTATTGACAGGGCCGGGGCCAACGTCCTGACTTTC.

The rearrangement links TRBV5-6 to TRBJ1-5, with a tentative D call TRBD1 (6 bases). This CDR3 is 15 amino acids long. Germline CDR1 SGHDT, CDR2 YYEEEE. Trimming removed 4 bases at V and 6 bases at J, with 17 bases between. The CDR3 bases are TGTGCCAGCAGCAGTTGGGGGGCCAGGGGTCAGCCCCAGCATTTT. This codes for CASSSWGARGQPQHF.